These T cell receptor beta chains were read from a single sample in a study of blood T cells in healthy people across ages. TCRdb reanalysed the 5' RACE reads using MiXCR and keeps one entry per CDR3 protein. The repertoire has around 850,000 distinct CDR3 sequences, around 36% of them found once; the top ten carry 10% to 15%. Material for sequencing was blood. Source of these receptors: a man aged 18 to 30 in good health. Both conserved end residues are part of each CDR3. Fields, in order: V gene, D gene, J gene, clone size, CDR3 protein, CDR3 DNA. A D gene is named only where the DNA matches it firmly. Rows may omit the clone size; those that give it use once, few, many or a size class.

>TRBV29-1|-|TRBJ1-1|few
CSVADTEAFF
TGCAGCGTTGCAGACACTGAAGCTTTCTTT
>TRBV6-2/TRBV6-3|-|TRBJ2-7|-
CASGRPPYEQYF
TGTGCCAGCGGTCGGCCACCCTACGAGCAGTACTTC
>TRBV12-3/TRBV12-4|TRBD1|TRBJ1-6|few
CASSLGTGRFNSPLHF
TGTGCCAGCAGTTTAGGGACAGGGCGGTTCAATTCACCCCTCCACTTT
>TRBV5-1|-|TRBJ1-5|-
CASSLDVSRGQPQHF
TGCGCCAGCAGCTTGGATGTGAGCCGCGGTCAGCCCCAGCATTTT
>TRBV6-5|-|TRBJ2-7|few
CAGKSYTQGGYEQYF
TGTGCCGGCAAAAGTTACACCCAGGGTGGCTACGAGCAGTACTTC
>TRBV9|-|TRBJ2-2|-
CASSADTYTGELFF
TGTGCCAGCAGCGCAGACACCTACACCGGGGAGCTGTTTTTT
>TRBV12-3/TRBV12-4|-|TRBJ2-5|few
CASSVTGTRYF
TGTGCCAGCAGTGTAACAGGGACGCGGTACTTC
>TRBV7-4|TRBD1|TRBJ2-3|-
CARRQGGCADTQYF
TGTGCCAGGAGACAGGGTGGGTGCGCAGATACGCAGTATTTT
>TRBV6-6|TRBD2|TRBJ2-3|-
CASSLTVAGDHTDTQYF
TGTGCCAGCAGTTTAACCGTCGCGGGGGACCACACAGATACGCAGTATTTT
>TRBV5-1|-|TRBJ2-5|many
CASSLTGLQETQYF
TGCGCCAGCAGCTTAACGGGGCTCCAAGAGACCCAGTACTTC
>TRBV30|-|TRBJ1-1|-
CALIEAGWEAFF
TGTGCCCTGATAGAGGCAGGGTGGGAAGCTTTCTTT
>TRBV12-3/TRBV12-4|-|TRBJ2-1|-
CASSPGGGREQFF
TGTGCCAGCAGCCCAGGGGGCGGGAGGGAGCAGTTCTTC
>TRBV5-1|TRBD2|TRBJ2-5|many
CASSLGTSGGGETQYF
TGCGCCAGCAGCTTGGGGACTAGCGGGGGTGGAGAGACCCAGTACTTC
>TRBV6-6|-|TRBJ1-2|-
CASGISGMTELYGYTF
TGTGCCAGCGGAATCTCCGGAATGACAGAACTCTATGGCTACACCTTC
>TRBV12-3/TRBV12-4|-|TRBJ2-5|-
CASSPRTVTNEQYF
TGTGCCAGCAGCCCCAGGACAGTAACCAATGAGCAGTACTTC
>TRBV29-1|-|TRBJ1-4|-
CSVSQLGKLFF
TGCAGCGTTAGCCAATTGGGAAAACTGTTTTTT
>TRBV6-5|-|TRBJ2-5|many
CASSRDGTETQYF
TGTGCCAGCAGTCGCGATGGAACGGAGACCCAGTACTTC
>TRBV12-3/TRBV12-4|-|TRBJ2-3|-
CASSPLRGSPDMQYF
TGTGCCAGCAGCCCACTACGAGGTTCCCCGGATATGCAGTATTTT
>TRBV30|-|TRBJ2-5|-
CAWSARRTQETQYF
TGTGCCTGGAGCGCGCGGCGAACACAAGAGACCCAGTACTTC
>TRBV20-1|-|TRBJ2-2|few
CSARHTSGELFF
TGCAGTGCTAGACACACTTCCGGGGAGCTGTTTTTT
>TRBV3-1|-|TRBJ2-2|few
CASSQRAGVNTGELFF
TGTGCCAGCAGCCAACGAGCAGGGGTTAACACCGGGGAGCTGTTTTTT
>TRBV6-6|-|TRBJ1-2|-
CASSYSGGSKDYGYTF
TGTGCCAGCAGTTACTCGGGGGGGAGTAAGGACTATGGCTACACCTTC
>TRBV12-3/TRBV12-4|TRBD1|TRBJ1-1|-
CASSLQGSRTEAFF
TGTGCCAGCAGTCTACAGGGGTCGCGCACTGAAGCTTTCTTT
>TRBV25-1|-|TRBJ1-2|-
CASSAPPGPYGYTF
TGTGCCAGCAGTGCACCCCCGGGGCCCTATGGCTACACCTTC
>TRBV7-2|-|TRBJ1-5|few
CASSLELLKPQHF
TGTGCCAGCAGCTTAGAACTTCTAAAGCCCCAGCATTTT
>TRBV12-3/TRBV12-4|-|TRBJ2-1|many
CASASGGRNEQFF
TGTGCCAGCGCAAGTGGGGGGAGGAATGAGCAGTTCTTC
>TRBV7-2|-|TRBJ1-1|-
CASSRGLSNTEAFF
TGTGCCAGCAGCCGCGGCCTCTCGAACACTGAAGCTTTCTTT
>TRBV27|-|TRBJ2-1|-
CASSLNDNEQFF
TGTGCTAGCAGTTTGAACGACAATGAGCAGTTCTTC
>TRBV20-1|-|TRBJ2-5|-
CSAVDTQEAQYF
TGCAGTGCCGTGGACACCCAAGAGGCCCAGTACTTC
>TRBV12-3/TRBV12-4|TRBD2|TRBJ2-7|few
CASSLSGYREEQYF
TGTGCCAGCAGCCTTAGCGGGTACCGGGAAGAGCAGTACTTC
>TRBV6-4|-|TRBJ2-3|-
CASSDSIRANTDTQYF
TGTGCCAGCAGTGACTCGATCAGGGCCAACACAGATACGCAGTATTTT
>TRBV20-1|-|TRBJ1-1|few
CSASKGDLDTEAFF
TGCAGTGCTAGCAAGGGGGATCTGGACACTGAAGCTTTCTTT
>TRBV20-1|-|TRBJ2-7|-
CSVEIREMNPYEQYF
TGCAGTGTTGAGATCCGGGAGATGAATCCCTACGAGCAGTACTTC
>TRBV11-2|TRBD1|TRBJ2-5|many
CASSPRTGFQETQYF
TGTGCCAGCAGCCCACGGACAGGATTCCAAGAGACCCAGTACTTC
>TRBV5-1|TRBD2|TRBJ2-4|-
CASSPGLANIQYF
TGCGCCAGCAGCCCCGGACTAGCGAACATTCAGTACTTC
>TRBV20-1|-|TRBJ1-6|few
CSAVYPGEGTPLHF
TGCAGTGCGGTATATCCAGGGGAAGGGACACCCCTCCACTTT
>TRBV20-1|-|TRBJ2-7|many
CSASRGGGFSYEQYF
TGCAGTGCTAGTAGAGGGGGGGGATTCTCCTACGAGCAGTACTTC
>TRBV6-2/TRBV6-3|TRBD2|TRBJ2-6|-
CASSYLIGRVEANVLTF
TGTGCCAGCAGTTACCTTATAGGGAGGGTCGAGGCCAACGTCCTGACTTTC
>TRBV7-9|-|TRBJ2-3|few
CASSLAFTGFTDTQYF
TGTGCCAGCAGCTTAGCATTCACAGGGTTCACAGATACGCAGTATTTT
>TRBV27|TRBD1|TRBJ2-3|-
CDHTCTGTDTDTQYF
TGTGACCACACCTGTACCGGGACAGACACAGATACGCAGTATTTT
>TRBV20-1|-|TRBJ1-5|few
CSASPSTGTLYQPQHF
TGCAGTGCTAGTCCTTCAACCGGGACACTTTATCAGCCCCAGCATTTT